The clone carrying this T cell receptor beta chain was counted ten times or more. The antigen remains unidentified. This record belongs to a study of T cell repertoires in cytomegalovirus infection. Study details: Evidence of both CMV infection and a matching HLA type came from public TCR beta signatures. Notes on the study in general: The response measured ex vivo was dominated by TCR beta clonotypes (HLA-C-restricted and CMV-specific).

MiXCR was run by TCRdb on the reads, yielding one entry per CDR3 protein. The sample includes around 300,000 distinct CDR3 sequences, about 20% of them seen just once. The CDR3 length is 14 residues. After removal of 8 bases from V and 6 bases from J, the junction contained 14 bases not matched to a gene. Germline CDR1 SQVTM, CDR2 ANQGSEA. The genes are TRBV29-1 and TRBJ1-2; 8 bases are shared with TRBD1. The sample in question was cultured PBMCs, obtained from culture after CMV antigen stimulation. The receptor's source is a human donor in good health (CMV status not recorded). Some clones in this sample may be carry-over from other donors' samples. As DNA, the CDR3 is TGCAGCTCCCGGGATGGGGCAGGGGGCGATGGCTACACCTTC. This sequence encodes CSSRDGAGGDGYTF.